This TCR beta chain appears in the sequencing data of a study of cytomegalovirus exposure and HLA in healthy donors. PCR amplification relied on 60 Vbeta primers (plus 13 Jbeta primers). Sequencing used immunoSEQ multiplex PCR; TCRdb keeps in-frame clones, though not all of them. The sample shows about 140,000 clones, around 72% of them seen only once. On this clone itself: Its target is unknown.

Study-wide results and caveats: Excluded: some indistinguishable V segments such as TRBV6-2 and TRBV6-3. The majority of CMV-associated TCR beta chains were reported as apparently HLA-restricted in a later analysis. Previous analysis showed most TCR beta V segments were productive about 87% or about 30% of the time.

In germline, CDR1 is SEHNR, CDR2 FQNEAQ (reference sequence). The CDR3 covers 13 residues. After removal of 6 bases from V and 4 bases from J, the junction contained 5 bases not matched to a gene. Donors were nominally healthy when sampled, though unrecorded immune exposures were likely. The TCR originated in a woman between 35 and 50 years old in good health and CMV-seronegative. The V call is TRBV7-9, the J call TRBJ1-2; 7 positions match TRBD1. The sequenced sample consisted of PBMCs. The CDR3 sequence: CASSLTGIYGYTF. The CDR3 coding sequence is TGTGCCAGCAGTTTGACAGGGATCTATGGCTACACCTTC.